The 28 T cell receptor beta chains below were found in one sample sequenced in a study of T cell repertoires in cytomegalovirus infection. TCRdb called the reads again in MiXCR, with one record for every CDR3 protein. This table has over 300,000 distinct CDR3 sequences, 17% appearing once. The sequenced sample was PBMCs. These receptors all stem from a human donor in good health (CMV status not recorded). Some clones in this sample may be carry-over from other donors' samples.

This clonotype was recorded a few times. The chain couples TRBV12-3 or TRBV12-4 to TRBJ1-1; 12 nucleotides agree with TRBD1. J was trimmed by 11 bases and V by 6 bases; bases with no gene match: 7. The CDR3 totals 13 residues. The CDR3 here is CASRPGQGAPAFF. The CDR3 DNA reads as TGTGCCAGCAGACCGGGACAGGGGGCGCCTGCTTTCTTT.

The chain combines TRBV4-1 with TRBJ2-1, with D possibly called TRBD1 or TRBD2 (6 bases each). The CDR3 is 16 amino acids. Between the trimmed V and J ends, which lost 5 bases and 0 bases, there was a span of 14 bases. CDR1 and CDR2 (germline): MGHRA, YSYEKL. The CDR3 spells CASSVGGQTSYNEQFF. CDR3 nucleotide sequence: TGCGCCAGCAGCGTGGGGGGACAAACCTCCTACAATGAGCAGTTCTTC.

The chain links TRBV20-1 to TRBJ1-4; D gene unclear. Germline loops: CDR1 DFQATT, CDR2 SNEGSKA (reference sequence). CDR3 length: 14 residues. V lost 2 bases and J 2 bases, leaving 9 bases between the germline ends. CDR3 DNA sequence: TGCAGTGCTAGATTGGGTGGGACTAATGAAAAACTGTTTTTT. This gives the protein CSARLGGTNEKLFF.

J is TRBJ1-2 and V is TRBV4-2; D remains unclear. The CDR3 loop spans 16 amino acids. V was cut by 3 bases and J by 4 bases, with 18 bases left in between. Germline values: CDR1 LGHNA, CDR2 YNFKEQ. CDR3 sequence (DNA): TGTGCCAGCAGCCACGCCAGCACAGACGTTACCTATGGCTACACCTTC. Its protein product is CASSHASTDVTYGYTF.

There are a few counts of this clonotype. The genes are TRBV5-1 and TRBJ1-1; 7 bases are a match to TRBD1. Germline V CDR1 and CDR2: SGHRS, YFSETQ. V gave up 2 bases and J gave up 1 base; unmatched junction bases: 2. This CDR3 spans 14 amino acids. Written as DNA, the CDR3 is TGCGCCAGCAGCTTCGGGACAGCGAACACTGAAGCTTTCTTT. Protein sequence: CASSFGTANTEAFF.

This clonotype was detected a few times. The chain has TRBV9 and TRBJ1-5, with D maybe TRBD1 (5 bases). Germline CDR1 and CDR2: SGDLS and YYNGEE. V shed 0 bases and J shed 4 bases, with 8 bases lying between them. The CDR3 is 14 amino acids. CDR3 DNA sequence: TGTGCCAGCAGCGTAGACTGGGGGAATCAGCCCCAGCATTTT. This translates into CASSVDWGNQPQHF.

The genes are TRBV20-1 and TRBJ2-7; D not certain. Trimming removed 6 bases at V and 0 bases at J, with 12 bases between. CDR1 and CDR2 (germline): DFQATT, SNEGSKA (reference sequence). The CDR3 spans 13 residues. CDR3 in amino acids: CSAESSSSYEQYF. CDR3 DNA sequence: TGCAGTGCCGAATCCAGCTCCTCCTACGAGCAGTACTTC.

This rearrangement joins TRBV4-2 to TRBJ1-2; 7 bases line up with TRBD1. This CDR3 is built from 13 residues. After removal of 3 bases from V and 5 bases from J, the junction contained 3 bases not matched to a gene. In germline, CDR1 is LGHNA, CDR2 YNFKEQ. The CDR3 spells CASSQGDSYGYTF. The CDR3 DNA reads TGTGCCAGCAGCCAGGGGGACAGTTATGGCTACACCTTC.

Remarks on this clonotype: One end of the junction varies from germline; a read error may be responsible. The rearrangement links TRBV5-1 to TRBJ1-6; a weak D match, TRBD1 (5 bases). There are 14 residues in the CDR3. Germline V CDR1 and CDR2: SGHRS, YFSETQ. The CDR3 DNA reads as TGCGCCAGCAGTTTGGGACGGCTAAATTCACCCCTCCACTTT. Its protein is CASSLGRLNSPLHF.

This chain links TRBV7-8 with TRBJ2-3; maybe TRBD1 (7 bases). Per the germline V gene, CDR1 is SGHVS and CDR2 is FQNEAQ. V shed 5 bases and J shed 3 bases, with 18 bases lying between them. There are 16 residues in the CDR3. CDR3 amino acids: CASSERRGRGTDTQYF. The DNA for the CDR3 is TGTGCCAGCAGCGAGAGGAGGGGGCGCGGGACAGATACGCAGTATTTT.

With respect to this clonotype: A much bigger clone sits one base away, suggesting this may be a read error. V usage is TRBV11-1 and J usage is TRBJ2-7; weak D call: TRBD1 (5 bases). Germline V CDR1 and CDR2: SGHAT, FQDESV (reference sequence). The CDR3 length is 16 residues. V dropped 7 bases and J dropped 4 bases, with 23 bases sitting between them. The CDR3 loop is CASNSTTDSSRYEQYF. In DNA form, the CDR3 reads TGTGCCAGCAACTCAACTACCGACAGTAGCCGTTACGAGCAGTACTTC.

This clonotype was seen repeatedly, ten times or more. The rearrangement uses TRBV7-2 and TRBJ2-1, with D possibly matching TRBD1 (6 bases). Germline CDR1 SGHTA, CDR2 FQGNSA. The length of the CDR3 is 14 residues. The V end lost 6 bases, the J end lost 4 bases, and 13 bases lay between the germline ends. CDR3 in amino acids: CASSRDTLYNEQFF. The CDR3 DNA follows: TGTGCCAGCAGTCGGGACACCCTTTACAATGAGCAGTTCTTC.

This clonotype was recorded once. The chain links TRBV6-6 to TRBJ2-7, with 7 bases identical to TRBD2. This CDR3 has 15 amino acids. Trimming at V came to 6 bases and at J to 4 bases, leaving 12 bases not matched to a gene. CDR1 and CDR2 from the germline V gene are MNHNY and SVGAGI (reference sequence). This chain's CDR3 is CASRDTPGTNYEQYF. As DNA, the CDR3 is TGTGCCAGCAGAGACACCCCCGGGACTAATTACGAGCAGTACTTC.

CDR3 bases: TGTGCCAGCAGTTCTGGGGAGGAGGGTTGGACTGAAGCTTTCTTT. It encodes CASSSGEEGWTEAFF. V and J are TRBV12-3 or TRBV12-4 and TRBJ1-1; D unclear. This CDR3 comprises 15 residues. The V and J ends lost 4 bases and 5 bases respectively, with 17 bases between them.

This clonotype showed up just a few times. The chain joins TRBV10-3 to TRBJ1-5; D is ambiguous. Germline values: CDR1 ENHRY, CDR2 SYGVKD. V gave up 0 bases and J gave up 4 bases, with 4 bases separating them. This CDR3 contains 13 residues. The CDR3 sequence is CAISESENQPQHF. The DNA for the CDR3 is TGTGCCATCAGTGAGTCGGAAAATCAGCCCCAGCATTTT.

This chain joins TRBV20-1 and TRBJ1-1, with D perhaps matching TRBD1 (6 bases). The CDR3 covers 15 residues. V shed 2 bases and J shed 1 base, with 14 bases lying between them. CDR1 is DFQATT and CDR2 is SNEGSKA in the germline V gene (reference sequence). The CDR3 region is CSARPGGPTNTEAFF. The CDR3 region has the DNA TGCAGTGCTAGACCCGGGGGCCCTACGAACACTGAAGCTTTCTTT.

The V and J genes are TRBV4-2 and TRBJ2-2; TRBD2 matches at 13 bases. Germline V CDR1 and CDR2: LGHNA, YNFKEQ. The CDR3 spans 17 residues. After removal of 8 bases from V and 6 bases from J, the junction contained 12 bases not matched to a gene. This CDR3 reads CASLRAGGTSGAGELFF. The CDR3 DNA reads TGTGCCAGCCTAAGAGCTGGGGGGACTAGCGGGGCCGGGGAGCTGTTTTTT.

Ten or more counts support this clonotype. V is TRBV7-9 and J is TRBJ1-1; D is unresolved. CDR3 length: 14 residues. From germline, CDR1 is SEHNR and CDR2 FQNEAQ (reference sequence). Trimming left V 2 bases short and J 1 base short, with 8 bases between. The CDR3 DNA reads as TGTGCCAGCAGCTTACAGTCTGGGAACACTGAAGCTTTCTTT. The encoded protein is CASSLQSGNTEAFF. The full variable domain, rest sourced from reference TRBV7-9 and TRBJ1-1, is DTGVSQNPRHKITKRGQNVTFRCDPISEHNRLYWYRQTLGQGPEFLTYFQNEAQLEKSRLLSDRFSAERPKGSFSTLEIQRTEQGDSAMYLCASSLQSGNTEAFFGQGTRLTVV.

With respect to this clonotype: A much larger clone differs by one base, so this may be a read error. The CDR3 nucleotides read TGTGCCAGCAGCTTAACTCCAGGGAACAATGAAGCTTTCTTT. Translated, it gives CASSLTPGNNEAFF. The chain uses TRBV7-9 and TRBJ1-1, with D tentatively TRBD1 (5 bases). Per the germline V gene, CDR1 is SEHNR and CDR2 is FQNEAQ (reference sequence). The CDR3 is 14 residues long.

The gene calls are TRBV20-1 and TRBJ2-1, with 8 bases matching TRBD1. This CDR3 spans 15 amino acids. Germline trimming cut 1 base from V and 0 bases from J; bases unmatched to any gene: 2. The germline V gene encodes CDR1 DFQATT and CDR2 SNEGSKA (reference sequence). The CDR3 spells CSARGQGASYNEQFF. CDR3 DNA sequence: TGCAGTGCTAGAGGTCAGGGGGCCTCCTACAATGAGCAGTTCTTC.

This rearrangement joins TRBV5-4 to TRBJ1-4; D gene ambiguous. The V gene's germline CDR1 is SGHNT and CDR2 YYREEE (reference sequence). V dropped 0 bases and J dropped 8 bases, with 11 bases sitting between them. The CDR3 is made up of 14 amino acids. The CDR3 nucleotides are TGTGCCAGCAGCTTGGTCGCCCAACCGGAAAAACTGTTTTTT. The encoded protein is CASSLVAQPEKLFF.

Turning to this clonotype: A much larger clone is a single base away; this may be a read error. This chain's CDR3 is CASMGQDSYEPYF. CDR3 bases: TGTGCCAGCATGGGACAGGACTCCTACGAGCCGTACTTC. The chain uses TRBV12-3 or TRBV12-4 and TRBJ2-7; 8 nucleotides match TRBD1. The CDR3 runs to 13 residues.

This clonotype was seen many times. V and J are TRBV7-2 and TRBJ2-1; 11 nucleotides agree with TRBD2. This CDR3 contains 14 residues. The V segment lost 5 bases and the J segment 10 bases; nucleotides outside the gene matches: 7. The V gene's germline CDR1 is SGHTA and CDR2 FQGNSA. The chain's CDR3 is CASSNSGGAGEQFF. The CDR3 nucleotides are TGTGCCAGCAGCAATAGCGGGGGGGCAGGAGAGCAGTTCTTC.

CDR3 protein: CASSQEGGARNSPLHF. Written as DNA, the CDR3 is TGCGCCAGCAGCCAAGAGGGCGGGGCCCGTAATTCACCCCTCCACTTT. The chain links TRBV4-1 to TRBJ1-6; maybe TRBD1 (5 bases). The CDR3 loop spans 16 amino acids. From germline, CDR1 is MGHRA and CDR2 YSYEKL. Trimming left V 0 bases short and J 6 bases short, with 12 bases between.

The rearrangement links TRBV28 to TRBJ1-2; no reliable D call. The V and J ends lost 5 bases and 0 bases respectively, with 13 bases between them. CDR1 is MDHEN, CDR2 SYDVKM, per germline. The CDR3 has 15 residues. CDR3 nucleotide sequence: TGTGCCAGCAGTCCTTTCGCGACCTCTAACTATGGCTACACCTTC. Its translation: CASSPFATSNYGYTF.

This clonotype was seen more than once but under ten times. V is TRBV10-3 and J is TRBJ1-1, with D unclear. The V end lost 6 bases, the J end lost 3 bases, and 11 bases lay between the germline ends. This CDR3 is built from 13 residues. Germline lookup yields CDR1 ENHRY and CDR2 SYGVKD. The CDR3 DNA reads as TGTGCCATCAGAGACCTTCTGGACACTGAAGCTTTCTTT. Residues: CAIRDLLDTEAFF.

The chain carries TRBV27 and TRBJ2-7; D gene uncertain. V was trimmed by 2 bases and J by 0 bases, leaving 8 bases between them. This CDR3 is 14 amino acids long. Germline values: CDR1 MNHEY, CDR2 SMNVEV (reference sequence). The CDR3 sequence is CASSLHENSYEQYF. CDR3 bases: TGTGCCAGCAGTTTACATGAAAACTCCTACGAGCAGTACTTC.

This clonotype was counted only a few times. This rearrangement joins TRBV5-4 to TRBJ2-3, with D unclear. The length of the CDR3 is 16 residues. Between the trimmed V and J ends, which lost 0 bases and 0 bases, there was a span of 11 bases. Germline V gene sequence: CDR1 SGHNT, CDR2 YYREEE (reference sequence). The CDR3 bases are TGTGCCAGCAGCTTGGTTCTGTCCTCTAGCACAGATACGCAGTATTTT. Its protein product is CASSLVLSSSTDTQYF.